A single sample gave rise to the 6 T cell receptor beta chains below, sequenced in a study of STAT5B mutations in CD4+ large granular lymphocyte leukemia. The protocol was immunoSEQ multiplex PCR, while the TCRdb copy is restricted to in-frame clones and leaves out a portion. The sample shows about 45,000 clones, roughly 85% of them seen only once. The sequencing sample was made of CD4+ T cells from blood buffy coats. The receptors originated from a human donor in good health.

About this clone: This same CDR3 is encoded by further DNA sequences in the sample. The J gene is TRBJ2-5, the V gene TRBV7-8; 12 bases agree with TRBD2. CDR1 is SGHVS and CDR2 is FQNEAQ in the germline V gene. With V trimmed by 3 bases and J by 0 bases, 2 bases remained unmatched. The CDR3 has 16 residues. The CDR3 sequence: CASSFTSGRNQETQYF. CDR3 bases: TGTGCCAGCAGCTTCACTAGCGGGAGGAACCAAGAGACCCAGTACTTC.

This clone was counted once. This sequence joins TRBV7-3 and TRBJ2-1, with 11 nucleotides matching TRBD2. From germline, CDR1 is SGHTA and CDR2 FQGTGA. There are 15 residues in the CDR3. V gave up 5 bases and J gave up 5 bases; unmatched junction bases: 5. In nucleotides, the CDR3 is TGTGCCAGCAGCCGCCTAGCGGGAGGTAACAATGAGCAGTTCTTC. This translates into CASSRLAGGNNEQFF.

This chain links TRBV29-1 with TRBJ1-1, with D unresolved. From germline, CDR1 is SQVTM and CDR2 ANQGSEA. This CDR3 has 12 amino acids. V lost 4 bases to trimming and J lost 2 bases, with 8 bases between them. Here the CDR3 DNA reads TGCAGCGTTGTGGACGGAAACACTGAAGCTTTCTTT. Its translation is CSVVDGNTEAFF.

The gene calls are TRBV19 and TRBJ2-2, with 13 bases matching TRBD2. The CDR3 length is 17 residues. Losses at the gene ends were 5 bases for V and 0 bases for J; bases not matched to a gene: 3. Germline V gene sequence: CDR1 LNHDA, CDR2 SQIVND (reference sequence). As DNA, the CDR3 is TGTGCCAGTAGTCAGGGACTAGCGGGGACGAACACCGGGGAGCTGTTTTTT. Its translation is CASSQGLAGTNTGELFF.

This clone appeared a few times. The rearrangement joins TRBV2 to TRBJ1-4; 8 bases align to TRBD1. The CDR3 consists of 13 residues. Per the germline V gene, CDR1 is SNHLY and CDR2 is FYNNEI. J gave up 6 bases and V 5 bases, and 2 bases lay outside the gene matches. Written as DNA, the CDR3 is TGTGCCAGCAGTCCGGACAGGGATGAAAAACTGTTTTTT. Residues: CASSPDRDEKLFF.

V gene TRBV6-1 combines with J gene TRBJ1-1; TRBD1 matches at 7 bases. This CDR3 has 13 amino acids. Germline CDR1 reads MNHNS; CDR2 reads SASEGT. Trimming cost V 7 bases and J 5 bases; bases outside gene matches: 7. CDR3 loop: CASKVQGKTEAFF. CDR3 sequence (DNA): TGTGCCAGCAAGGTACAGGGGAAGACTGAAGCTTTCTTT.